The 24 T cell receptor beta chains reported below all come from one sample, sequenced in a study of blood T cells in healthy people across ages. Primed by a sample-barcoded 5' primer and a J-beta primer mix, a second PCR proceeded for about 7 to 11 cycles. Each CDR3 protein is one row after TCRdb ran MiXCR on the 5' RACE reads. In the table there are almost 300,000 distinct CDR3 sequences, roughly 26% of which are singletons. Input material: blood. These receptor sequences come from a woman between 65 and 79 years old in good health.

Details on this clonotype: At one end the junction does not follow the germline gene, possibly because of a read error. The chain uses TRBV5-1 and TRBJ2-5; TRBD2 matches 8 bases. The J call is doubtful: the DNA matches TRBJ2-7 better. Germline V gives CDR1 SGHRS, CDR2 YFSETQ. This CDR3 is built from 14 residues. CDR3 DNA sequence: TGCGCCATCAGCTCAACTAGCGGAAACTACGAGCAGTACTTC. It encodes CAISSTSGNYEQYF.

The rearrangement joins TRBV3-1 to TRBJ1-5, with 7 bases lining up with TRBD1. The CDR3 spans 15 residues. V lost 4 bases to trimming and J lost 7 bases; unmatched junction nucleotides: 10. CDR1 and CDR2 from the germline V gene are LGHDT and YNNKEL (reference sequence). The CDR3 loop is CASSPRQGVTQPQHF. CDR3 sequence (DNA): TGTGCCAGCAGCCCCCGACAGGGTGTAACGCAGCCCCAGCATTTT.

V and J are TRBV7-2 and TRBJ2-3; TRBD2 agrees at 11 bases. Germline CDR1 is SGHTA and CDR2 is FQGNSA. Losses at the gene ends were 5 bases for V and 0 bases for J; bases not matched to a gene: 10. The CDR3 covers 18 residues. CDR3 sequence: CASSQQASGRPSTDTQYF. The DNA for the CDR3 is TGTGCCAGCAGCCAACAGGCTAGCGGGAGGCCTAGCACAGATACGCAGTATTTT.

The table lists this clonotype with a few counts. One junction end disagrees with the germline gene, perhaps due to a read error. The genes are TRBV29-1 and TRBJ2-3; 7 bases fit TRBD2. The CDR3 is 14 amino acids. Germline lookup yields CDR1 SQVTM and CDR2 ANQGSEA. CDR3 amino acids: CSVERGEGTGTQYF. In DNA form, the CDR3 reads TGCAGCGTTGAACGGGGGGAGGGCACAGGTACGCAGTATTTT.

The chain has TRBV7-8 and TRBJ1-4; 8 bases match TRBD1. Germline V gene data show CDR1 as SGHVS and CDR2 as FQNEAQ. CDR3 length equals 15 residues. Trimming cost V 5 bases and J 6 bases; bases outside gene matches: 8. CDR3 sequence reads: CASSLSETGDEKLFF. CDR3 coding DNA: TGTGCCAGCAGCCTATCCGAGACAGGGGATGAAAAACTGTTTTTT.

The rearrangement uses TRBV20-1 and TRBJ2-4; D not resolved. V was clipped by 0 bases and J by 0 bases, with 9 bases between them. The CDR3 length is 15 residues. CDR1 DFQATT and CDR2 SNEGSKA come from the germline V gene (reference sequence). CDR3 amino acids: CSARDRQSAKNIQYF. The CDR3 DNA reads as TGCAGTGCTAGAGATCGCCAGTCAGCCAAAAACATTCAGTACTTC.

Details on this clonotype: This may come from a read error, since a much larger clone is one base off. The chain is built from TRBV12-3 or TRBV12-4 and TRBJ2-3, with 10 bases matching TRBD2. There are 16 residues in the CDR3. Unmatched junction bases numbered 8, after V lost 4 bases and J lost 4 bases. Here the CDR3 DNA reads TGTGCCAGCAGTTCCGGACTAGCGGAGACATCAGATACGCAGTATTTT. Translation gives CASSSGLAETSDTQYF.

The chain combines TRBV28 with TRBJ2-1; 8 positions agree with TRBD2. V trimming: 2 bases; J trimming: 5 bases; junction bases outside the gene matches: 5. Germline lookup yields CDR1 MDHEN and CDR2 SYDVKM. The CDR3 contains 15 residues. The CDR3 DNA is TGTGCCAGCAGTTTAGCGGGAGGCGCGAACAATGAGCAGTTCTTC. This encodes CASSLAGGANNEQFF.

To note about this clonotype: An end of the junction does not agree with germline; a read error may underlie this. The rearrangement uses TRBV4-1 and TRBJ1-4; D possibly corresponds to TRBD1 (5 bases). The CDR3 contains 15 residues. Germline V gene data show CDR1 as MGHRA and CDR2 as YSYEKL. DNA of the CDR3: TGCGTCAGCAGCCAAGAAGGCGGGGGGAAGGAAAAACTGTTTTTT. It is translated as CVSSQEGGGKEKLFF.

This chain joins TRBV7-9 and TRBJ1-2; D is unresolved. V gave up 5 bases and J gave up 1 base, with 11 bases separating them. Germline-derived CDR1 and CDR2 are SEHNR and FQNEAQ (reference sequence). The CDR3 is 14 amino acids. The CDR3 protein is CASSPSGNNYGYTF. The DNA of the CDR3 is TGTGCCAGCAGCCCCTCGGGGAATAACTATGGCTACACCTTC.

This clonotype was counted only a few times. The gene calls are TRBV21-1 and TRBJ2-4. TRBV21-1 is a recognized pseudogene. The CDR3 is made up of 14 amino acids. CDR3 amino acids: CASAKGGVKNIQYF. The DNA of the CDR3 is TGTGCCAGCGCCAAAGGTGGGGTCAAAAACATTCAGTACTTC.

The rearrangement uses TRBV28 and TRBJ2-7, with D possibly TRBD1 on 6 matching bases. V was clipped by 1 base and J by 0 bases, with 13 bases between them. Germline V gene data show CDR1 as MDHEN and CDR2 as SYDVKM. The CDR3 contains 16 residues. CDR3 nucleotides: TGTGCCAGCAGTTTATATTGGGGGCAGAGCTCCTACGAGCAGTACTTC. Translating gives CASSLYWGQSSYEQYF.

In this sample, this clonotype turned up a few times. V is TRBV10-1 and J is TRBJ2-2; D is possibly TRBD1 or TRBD2 (5 bases each). This CDR3 spans 14 amino acids. Trimming left V 6 bases short and J 2 bases short, with 10 bases between. Looked up from germline, CDR1 is WNHNN and CDR2 is SYGVQD (reference sequence). The CDR3 here is CASRRDPNTGELFF. The CDR3 nucleotides read TGCGCCAGCAGGAGGGACCCAAACACCGGGGAGCTGTTTTTT.

A few counts support this clonotype. The CDR3 reads CASTREGSSYEQYF. In DNA, the CDR3 is TGCGCCAGCACCCGGGAAGGGAGCTCCTACGAGCAGTACTTC. This sequence joins TRBV5-1 and TRBJ2-1; the D gene is possibly TRBD2 (5 bases). The assigned J gene may be wrong: the sequence end matches TRBJ2-7 better. There are 14 residues in the CDR3. Germline CDR1 is SGHRS and CDR2 is YFSETQ.

The rearrangement links TRBV7-9 to TRBJ2-5, with 9 bases matching TRBD1. Matching the DNA end better, TRBJ2-1 makes the J call doubtful. This CDR3 region has 16 residues. Germline V gives CDR1 SEHNR, CDR2 FQNEAQ (reference sequence). CDR3 amino acids: CASSPERDRESNEQFF. The CDR3 DNA is TGTGCCAGCAGCCCCGAGCGGGACAGGGAAAGCAATGAGCAGTTCTTC.

The rearrangement uses TRBV3-1 and TRBJ1-2, with TRBD1 as a possible D gene (5 bases). Looked up from germline, CDR1 is LGHDT and CDR2 is YNNKEL (reference sequence). V lost 4 bases and J lost 6, with 15 bases in between. The CDR3 has 14 residues. The CDR3 DNA sequence: TGTGCCAGCAGCCCCGGTTCAGGGACTAATGGCTACACCTTC. This gives the protein CASSPGSGTNGYTF.

The gene calls are TRBV7-9 and TRBJ1-1, with TRBD1 as a possible D gene (5 bases). V gave up 0 bases and J gave up 9 bases, with 11 bases separating them. CDR1 is SEHNR and CDR2 is FQNEAQ in the germline V gene (reference sequence). The CDR3 runs 13 residues. The CDR3 spells CASSLAPRDQAFF. CDR3 sequence (DNA): TGTGCCAGCAGCTTAGCGCCTCGGGACCAAGCTTTCTTT.

V usage is TRBV3-1 and J usage is TRBJ1-1; 7 positions agree with TRBD1. The CDR3 runs to 17 residues. Germline CDR1 is LGHDT and CDR2 is YNNKEL (reference sequence). V shed 4 bases, J shed 0 bases, and the junction held 11 bases outside the gene matches. In DNA, the CDR3 is TGTGCCAGCAGCCGAGCCGGGACAGTAAGCATGAACACTGAAGCTTTCTTT. This encodes CASSRAGTVSMNTEAFF. Together with reference TRBV3-1 and TRBJ1-1, the CDR3 gives the full variable domain: DTAVSQTPKYLVTQMGNDKSIKCEQNLGHDTMYWYKQDSKKFLKIMFSYNNKELIINETVPNRFSPKSPDKAHLNLHINSLELGDSAVYFCASSRAGTVSMNTEAFFGQGTRLTVV.

The chain employs TRBV6-6 and TRBJ2-1; the D gene is possibly TRBD2 (6 bases). Germline CDR1 is MNHNY and CDR2 is SVGAGI (reference sequence). This CDR3 comprises 12 residues. Trimming took off 10 bases at V and 5 bases at J, with 12 bases between the two ends. This CDR3 reads CATSLADNEQFF. The CDR3 DNA follows: TGTGCCACTTCACTAGCAGACAATGAGCAGTTCTTC.

V usage is TRBV9 and J usage is TRBJ2-1; D may be TRBD1 (6 bases). Trimming took 3 bases from V and 5 from J, leaving 12 bases between them. Germline CDR1 reads SGDLS; CDR2 reads YYNGEE. This CDR3 is 14 amino acids long. The chain's CDR3 is CASSATGTNNEQFF. CDR3 in DNA: TGTGCCAGCAGCGCGACAGGAACTAACAATGAGCAGTTCTTC. The variable domain in full, with the rest retrieved from reference TRBV9 and TRBJ2-1, is DSGVTQTPKHLITATGQRVTLRCSPRSGDLSVYWYQQSLDQGLQFLIQYYNGEERAKGNILERFSAQQFPDLHSELNLSSLELGDSALYFCASSATGTNNEQFFGPGTRLTVL.

The chain recombines TRBV29-1 with TRBJ2-1, with D maybe TRBD1 (6 bases). The end of the DNA aligns better with TRBJ2-7, so the J call may be wrong. CDR1 is SQVTM, CDR2 ANQGSEA, per germline. The CDR3 is made up of 13 amino acids. CDR3 bases: TGCAGCGGGAGTGGGGGCCATATCTACGAGCAGTACTTC. Translated: CSGSGGHIYEQYF.

The chain recombines TRBV10-3 with TRBJ2-3; tentatively, D is TRBD2 (5 bases). In germline, CDR1 is ENHRY, CDR2 SYGVKD. CDR3 length: 14 residues. Between the trimmed V and J ends, which lost 10 bases and 0 bases, there was a span of 14 bases. Here the CDR3 DNA reads TGTGCCACACGGGGATCCATAAGCACAGATACGCAGTATTTT. Its protein is CATRGSISTDTQYF.

The V call is TRBV7-2, the J call TRBJ1-2; D uncertain. Trimming took 6 bases from V and 1 from J, leaving 9 bases between them. Germline lookup yields CDR1 SGHTA and CDR2 FQGNSA. CDR3 length equals 13 residues. CDR3 nucleotide sequence: TGTACCAGCAGTTCCGGTCGTAACTATGGCTACACCTTC. Protein product: CTSSSGRNYGYTF.

This clonotype was seen a handful of times. The chain joins TRBV5-6 to TRBJ1-1, with D possibly matching TRBD1 (6 bases). Deletions cut 1 base from V and 5 bases from J, with 15 bases between. CDR1 is SGHDT and CDR2 is YYEEEE in the germline V gene. There are 15 residues in the CDR3. CDR3 DNA: TGTGCCAGCAGCTTGTTGGTGTGGGGGCAGACTGAAGCTTTCTTT. It is translated as CASSLLVWGQTEAFF.